A selection of T cell receptor beta chains follows, all from one sample in a study of technical replicates of blood from several donors. Profiled with immunoSEQ multiplex PCR; TCRdb holds only in-frame clones, not every one. There are roughly 52,000 clones in the sample; over 90% occur only once, and around 3% lies in the top ten. Sample: PBMCs. These receptors were obtained from a human donor in good health. Some clones in this sample may be carry-over from other donors' samples. Both conserved end residues are part of each CDR3. The order of the fields is J gene, V gene, clone size, D gene, CDR3 DNA, CDR3 protein. The D gene is left open where the match is weak. The size of a clone is reported for some rows only, either as once, few or many, or as a class for expanded clones.

TRBJ2-6	TRBV7-9	-	-	TGTGCCAGCAGCTCATCGGGCGGTCGGGGTGTGGCCAACGTCCTGACTTTC	CASSSSGGRGVANVLTF
TRBJ2-2	TRBV7-6	-	TRBD1	TGTGCCAGCAGTTCCGGGACAGAGAACACCGGGGAGCTGTTTTTT	CASSSGTENTGELFF
TRBJ1-5	TRBV4-3	-	TRBD1	TGCGCCAGCAGCCCCGGGGCAGGGGGCCGGGGTCAGCCCCAGCATTTT	CASSPGAGGRGQPQHF
TRBJ2-1	TRBV7-3	-	TRBD2	TGTGCCAGCAGCTATGTCCCGCCGGTGACTAGCGGGATACCCTCCTACAATGAGCAGTTCTTC	CASSYVPPVTSGIPSYNEQFF
TRBJ2-3	TRBV14	-	TRBD2	TGTGCCAGCAGCCAAGATTTGTTAGCGGGGGGGCGCACAGATACGCAGTATTTT	CASSQDLLAGGRTDTQYF
TRBJ2-5	TRBV7-2	-	TRBD2	TGTGCCAGCAGCTTAACTAGCGGGGGGTCGCAGACCCAGTACTTC	CASSLTSGGSQTQYF
TRBJ2-7	TRBV7-2	few	TRBD2	TGTGCCAGCAGCTTATTGCGGGGGGCCTACGAGCAGTACTTC	CASSLLRGAYEQYF
TRBJ2-3	TRBV7-9	-	TRBD2	TGTGCCAGCAGCCCCATAGCGGGGTCTCAAGATACGCAGTATTTT	CASSPIAGSQDTQYF
TRBJ1-1	TRBV19	-	-	TGTGCCAGTAGTATCTCTCTTAGAGCTGAAGCTTTCTTT	CASSISLRAEAFF
TRBJ1-2	TRBV19	-	TRBD1	TGTGCCAGTAGTATGTTGGACAGGATAAACTATGGCTACACCTTC	CASSMLDRINYGYTF
TRBJ1-2	TRBV6-5	-	TRBD1	TGTGCCAGCAGACTGGGACAGGGAACGTATGGCTACACCTTC	CASRLGQGTYGYTF
TRBJ2-1	TRBV5-1	-	TRBD2	TGCGCCAGCAGCACCCTGGCGGGGGTATACAATGAGCAGTTCTTC	CASSTLAGVYNEQFF
TRBJ1-6	TRBV7-9	medium-sized	-	TGTGCCAGCAGCATGTACAGATACTATAATTCACCCCTCCACTTT	CASSMYRYYNSPLHF
TRBJ2-2	TRBV9	-	-	TGTGCCAGCAGCGTAGAACTAGGGTCCGGGGAGCTGTTTTTT	CASSVELGSGELFF
TRBJ2-1	TRBV30	-	-	TGTGCCTGGAGTGTAGCTTTTTACAATGAGCAGTTCTTC	CAWSVAFYNEQFF
TRBJ1-2	TRBV7-2	once	-	TGTGCCAGCAGCTCCACAGGGTACGGCTACACCTTC	CASSSTGYGYTF
TRBJ1-2	TRBV20-1	-	-	TGCAGTGCTAGACAGAACTATGGCTACACCTTC	CSARQNYGYTF
TRBJ1-1	TRBV2	few	-	TGTGCCAGCAGTGAAGAGCTAGCTTTCTTT	CASSEELAFF
TRBJ2-7	TRBV18	-	TRBD1	TGTGCCAGCTCACCGGGGGGGACAGGGACCTACGAGCAGTACTTC	CASSPGGTGTYEQYF
TRBJ1-2	TRBV6-1	-	TRBD1	TGTGCCAGCAGACTACAGGGACAGGGCTATGGCTACACCTTC	CASRLQGQGYGYTF
TRBJ1-5	TRBV19	-	-	TGTGCCAGTTTCGGGGACAACGGGAATCAGCCCCAGCATTTT	CASFGDNGNQPQHF
TRBJ2-3	TRBV4-1	-	TRBD2	TGCGCCAGCGGTCTAGCGGGAGGGCGGGGTGGCACAGATACGCAGTATTTT	CASGLAGGRGGTDTQYF
TRBJ1-1	TRBV18	-	-	TGTGCCAGCTCACAGGGTGAGGGCACTGAAGCTTTCTTT	CASSQGEGTEAFF
TRBJ1-3	TRBV9	-	-	TGTGCCAGCAGCGTAGGGGAGAGTCGTAACTCTGGAAACACCATATATTTT	CASSVGESRNSGNTIYF
TRBJ1-2	TRBV6-5	-	-	TGTGCCAGCAGCATCGGTTCCTCCTATGGCTACACCTTC	CASSIGSSYGYTF
TRBJ2-7	TRBV29-1	-	TRBD2	TGCAGCGTCGCTGGGCTAGCGGGAGGCTACGAGCAGTACTTC	CSVAGLAGGYEQYF
TRBJ2-7	TRBV15	-	-	TGTGCCACCAGCAGAGATCGGCCGGGTATGTTCAACGAGCAGTACTTC	CATSRDRPGMFNEQYF
TRBJ2-3	TRBV5-1	-	TRBD2	TGCGCCAGCAGCTTCCTTACGGTACTAGCGGGAGTGTACACAGATACGCAGTATTTT	CASSFLTVLAGVYTDTQYF
TRBJ2-1	TRBV10-3	-	TRBD2	TGTGCCATCAAGCGGGAGACTTACAATGAGCAGTTCTTC	CAIKRETYNEQFF
TRBJ2-2	TRBV7-9	-	TRBD2	TGTGCCAGCAGCCAGAGACTAGCGGGAGATACCGGGGAGCTGTTTTTT	CASSQRLAGDTGELFF
TRBJ1-1	TRBV19	-	-	TGTGCCAGTGGCAAGACAGCAAACACTGAAGCTTTCTTT	CASGKTANTEAFF
TRBJ2-1	TRBV7-2	-	-	TGTGCCAGCAGCTTGTCCGTCGACAATGAGCAGTTCTTC	CASSLSVDNEQFF
TRBJ2-7	TRBV15	once	-	TGTGCCACCAGCAGAGATTACGGGGGAGTCCACGAGCAGTACTTC	CATSRDYGGVHEQYF
TRBJ2-7	TRBV7-9	-	TRBD1	TGTGCCAGCAGCTTAGTAGGGGGCGGATACGAGCAGTACTTC	CASSLVGGGYEQYF
TRBJ2-7	TRBV7-8	-	-	TGTGCCAGCAGCCACGGCCAAAACCGGCGGGAGCAGTACTTC	CASSHGQNRREQYF
TRBJ1-2	TRBV4-2	-	TRBD1	TGTGCCAGCAGCCAGGGGACAGGGGTTGATGGCTACACCTTC	CASSQGTGVDGYTF
TRBJ2-1	TRBV19	once	TRBD1	TGTGCCAGTAGCGACAGGGCTGGCGATGAGCAGTTCTTC	CASSDRAGDEQFF
TRBJ2-5	TRBV6-1	-	TRBD1	TGTGCCAGCAGTGGATCCTCCAGGGGGTGGGAGACCCAGTACTTC	CASSGSSRGWETQYF
TRBJ1-2	TRBV21-1	-	-	TGTGCCAGCAGCATCCGACAGGGGCGGGGCTATGGCTACACCTTC	CASSIRQGRGYGYTF
TRBJ1-1	TRBV11-2	-	-	TGTGCCAGCAGCTTAGGCGGAAGAACGGGCACTGAAGCTTTCTTT	CASSLGGRTGTEAFF
TRBJ2-2	TRBV11-3	-	-	TGTGCCAGCAGCGTCGGGAAAACGAACACCGGGGAGCTGTTTTTT	CASSVGKTNTGELFF
TRBJ2-2	TRBV7-9	-	-	TGTGCCAGCAGCCTCTTAACCGGGGAGCTGTTTTTT	CASSLLTGELFF
TRBJ1-1	TRBV18	once	TRBD1	TGTGCCAGCTCAATGACAGGGCGGGGGAACACTGAAGCTTTCTTT	CASSMTGRGNTEAFF